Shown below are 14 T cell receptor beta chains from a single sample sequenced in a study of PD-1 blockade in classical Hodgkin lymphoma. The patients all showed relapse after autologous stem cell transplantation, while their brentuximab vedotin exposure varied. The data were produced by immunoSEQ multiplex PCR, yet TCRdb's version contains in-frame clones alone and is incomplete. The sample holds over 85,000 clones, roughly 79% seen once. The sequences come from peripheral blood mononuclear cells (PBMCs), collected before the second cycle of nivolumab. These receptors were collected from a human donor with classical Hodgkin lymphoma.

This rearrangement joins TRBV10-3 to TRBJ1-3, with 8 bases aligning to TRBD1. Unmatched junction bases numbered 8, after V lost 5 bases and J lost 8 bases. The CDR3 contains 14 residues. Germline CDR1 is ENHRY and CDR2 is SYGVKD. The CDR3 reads CAISSQGVGDTIYF. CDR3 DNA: TGTGCCATCAGTTCACAGGGGGTAGGAGACACCATATATTTT.

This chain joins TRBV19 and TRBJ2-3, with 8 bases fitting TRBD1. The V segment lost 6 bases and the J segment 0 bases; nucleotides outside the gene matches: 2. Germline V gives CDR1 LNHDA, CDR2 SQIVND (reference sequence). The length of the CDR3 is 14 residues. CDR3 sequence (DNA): TGTGCCAGTAGGACAGGGGTGAGCACAGATACGCAGTATTTT. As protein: CASRTGVSTDTQYF.

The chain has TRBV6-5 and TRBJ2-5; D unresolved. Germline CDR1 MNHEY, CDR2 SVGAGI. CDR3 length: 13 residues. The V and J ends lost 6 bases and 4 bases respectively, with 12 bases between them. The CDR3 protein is CASSHRKGETQYF. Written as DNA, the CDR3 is TGTGCCAGCAGCCACCGGAAGGGAGAGACCCAGTACTTC.

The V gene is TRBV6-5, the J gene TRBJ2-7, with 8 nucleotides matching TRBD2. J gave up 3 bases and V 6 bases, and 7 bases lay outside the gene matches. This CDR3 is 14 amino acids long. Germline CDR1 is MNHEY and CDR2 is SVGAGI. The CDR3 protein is CASRPSGGNYEQYF. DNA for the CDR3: TGTGCCAGCAGGCCCTCGGGAGGGAACTACGAGCAGTACTTC.

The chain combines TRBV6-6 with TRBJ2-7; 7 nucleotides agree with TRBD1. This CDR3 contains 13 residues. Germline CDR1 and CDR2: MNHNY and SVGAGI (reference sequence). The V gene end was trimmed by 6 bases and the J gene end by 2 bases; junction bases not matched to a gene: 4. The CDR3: CASSWGQTYEQYF. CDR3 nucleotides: TGTGCCAGCAGCTGGGGACAGACCTACGAGCAGTACTTC.

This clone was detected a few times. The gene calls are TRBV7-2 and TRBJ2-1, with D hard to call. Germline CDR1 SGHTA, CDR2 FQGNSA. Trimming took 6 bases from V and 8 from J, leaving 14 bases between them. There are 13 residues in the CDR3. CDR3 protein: CASRDGRGHEQFF. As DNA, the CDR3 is TGTGCCAGCAGGGACGGTAGAGGCCATGAGCAGTTCTTC.

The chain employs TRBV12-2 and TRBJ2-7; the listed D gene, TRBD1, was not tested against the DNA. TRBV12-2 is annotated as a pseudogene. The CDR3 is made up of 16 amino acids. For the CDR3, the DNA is TGTGCAAGTCGCCCTAGCTGGACAGGAGGATCAATCGAGCAGTACTTC. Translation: CASRPSWTGGSIEQYF.

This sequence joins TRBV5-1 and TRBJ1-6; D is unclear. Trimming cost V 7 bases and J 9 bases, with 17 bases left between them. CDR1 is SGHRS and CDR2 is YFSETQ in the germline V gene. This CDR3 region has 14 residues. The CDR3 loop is CASRREGSSSPLHF. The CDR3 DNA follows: TGCGCCAGCCGAAGAGAGGGATCGAGTTCACCCCTCCACTTT.

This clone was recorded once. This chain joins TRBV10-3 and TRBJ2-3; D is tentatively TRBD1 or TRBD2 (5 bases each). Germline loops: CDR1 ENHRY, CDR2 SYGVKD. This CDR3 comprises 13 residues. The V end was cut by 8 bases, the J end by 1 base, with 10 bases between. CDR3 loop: CAIAGRGTDTQYF. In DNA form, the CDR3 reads TGTGCCATCGCGGGCAGGGGCACAGATACGCAGTATTTT.

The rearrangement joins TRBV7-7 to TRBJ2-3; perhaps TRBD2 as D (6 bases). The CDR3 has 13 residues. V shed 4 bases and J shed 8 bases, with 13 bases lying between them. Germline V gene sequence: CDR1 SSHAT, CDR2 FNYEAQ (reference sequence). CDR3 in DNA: TGTGCCAGCAGCTCCACGGACGGGGGTACGCAGTATTTT. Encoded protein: CASSSTDGGTQYF.

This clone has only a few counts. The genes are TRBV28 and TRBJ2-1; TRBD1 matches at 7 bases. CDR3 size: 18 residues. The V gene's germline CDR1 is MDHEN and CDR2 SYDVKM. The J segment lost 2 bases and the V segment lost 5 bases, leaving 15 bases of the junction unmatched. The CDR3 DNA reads TGTGCCAGCAGTCCCTTATGGGGTGCAGGGACAGCCTACAATGAGCAGTTCTTC. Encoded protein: CASSPLWGAGTAYNEQFF. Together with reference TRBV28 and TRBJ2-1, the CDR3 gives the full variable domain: DVKVTQSSRYLVKRTGEKVFLECVQDMDHENMFWYRQDPGLGLRLIYFSYDVKMKEKGDIPEGYSVSREKKERFSLILESASTNQTSMYLCASSPLWGAGTAYNEQFFGPGTRLTVL.

The CDR3 loop reads CASSTSGATNEKLFF. The CDR3 bases are TGTGCCAGCAGTACCTCAGGGGCAACTAATGAAAAACTGTTTTTT. The chain recombines TRBV28 with TRBJ1-4; possible D gene TRBD1, 6 bases. CDR1 is MDHEN and CDR2 is SYDVKM in the germline V gene. The V end was cut by 5 bases, the J end by 0 bases, with 10 bases between. The CDR3 consists of 15 residues.

CDR3 in DNA: TGTGCCATCAGTGTGCTCTTTGGGGGGGAGGAGACCCAGTACTTC. Protein product: CAISVLFGGEETQYF. The chain is built from TRBV10-3 and TRBJ2-5; 7 bases line up with TRBD2. This CDR3 has 15 residues. The germline V gene encodes CDR1 ENHRY and CDR2 SYGVKD. The V segment lost 4 bases and the J segment 5 bases; nucleotides outside the gene matches: 10.

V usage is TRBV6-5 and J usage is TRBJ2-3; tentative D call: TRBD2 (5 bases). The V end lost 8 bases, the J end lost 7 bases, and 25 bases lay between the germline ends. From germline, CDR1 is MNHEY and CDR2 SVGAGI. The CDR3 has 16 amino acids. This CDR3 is CASGSQLAESYYTQYF. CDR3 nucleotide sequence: TGTGCCAGCGGTTCCCAGCTAGCAGAATCATACTATACGCAGTATTTT.